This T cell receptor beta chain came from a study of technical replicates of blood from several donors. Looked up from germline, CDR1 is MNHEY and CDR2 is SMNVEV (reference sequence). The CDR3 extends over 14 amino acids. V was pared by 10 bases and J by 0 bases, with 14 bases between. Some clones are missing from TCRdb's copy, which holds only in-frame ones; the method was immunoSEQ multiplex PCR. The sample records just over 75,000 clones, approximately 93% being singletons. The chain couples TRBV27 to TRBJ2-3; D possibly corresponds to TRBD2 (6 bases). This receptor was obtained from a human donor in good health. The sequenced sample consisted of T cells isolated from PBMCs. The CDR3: CAIRGISSTDTQYF. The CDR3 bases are TGTGCCATCCGGGGGATCTCTAGCACAGATACGCAGTATTTT.